These 14 T cell receptor beta chains were sequenced from one sample in a study of cytomegalovirus exposure and HLA in healthy donors. Sequencing was performed with immunoSEQ multiplex PCR; in TCRdb, only in-frame clones are kept and a portion is missing. Of about 280,000 clones listed, around 87% were seen once; the top ten hold over 0.85%. The specimen sequenced was PBMCs. The source of these receptors is a woman aged 18-29 years in good health and CMV-seronegative.

This chain links TRBV11-2 with TRBJ1-2; D call uncertain. Germline lookup yields CDR1 SGHAT and CDR2 FQNNGV. CDR3 size: 13 residues. The V end was cut by 0 bases, the J end by 7 bases, with 9 bases between. The CDR3 coding sequence is TGTGCCAGCAGCTTAGATCTTCGGGGTGGCTACACCTTC. Its protein product is CASSLDLRGGYTF.

The chain couples TRBV29-1 to TRBJ1-1; no firm D call. The CDR3 is 12 amino acids. Germline values: CDR1 SQVTM, CDR2 ANQGSEA. The V end lost 4 bases, the J end lost 6 bases, and 12 bases lay between the germline ends. The CDR3 region is CSVVSSVAEAFF. The CDR3 coding sequence is TGCAGCGTTGTTTCGAGTGTCGCTGAAGCTTTCTTT.

This clone showed up just once. The rearrangement joins TRBV6-6 to TRBJ2-7; 8 positions agree with TRBD2. The V segment lost 6 bases and the J segment 4 bases; nucleotides outside the gene matches: 8. The CDR3 extends over 14 amino acids. The germline CDR1 and CDR2 sequences are MNHNY and SVGAGI (reference sequence). The chain's CDR3 is CASRWREVGYEQYF. The CDR3 DNA follows: TGTGCCAGCAGGTGGCGGGAGGTAGGGTACGAGCAGTACTTC.

The chain employs TRBV19 and TRBJ1-5; D gene unclear. From germline, CDR1 is LNHDA and CDR2 SQIVND (reference sequence). The CDR3 is 14 residues long. Deletions cut 4 bases from V and 4 bases from J, with 11 bases between. CDR3 protein: CASSNRKVNQPQHF. For the CDR3, the DNA is TGTGCCAGTAGTAACAGAAAAGTAAATCAGCCCCAGCATTTT.

The CDR3 region has the DNA TGTGCCACCAGCAGAGTTGTGGGGGCCGGGAGCAATCAGCCCCAGCATTTT. Its translation: CATSRVVGAGSNQPQHF. This chain links TRBV15 with TRBJ1-5; possibly TRBD1 for D (6 bases). The germline CDR1 and CDR2 sequences are LNHNV and YYDKDF (reference sequence). This CDR3 is built from 17 residues. V lost 1 base to trimming and J lost 1 base, with 14 bases between them.

The chain carries TRBV7-8 and TRBJ2-3; no reliable D call. The germline CDR1 and CDR2 sequences are SGHVS and FQNEAQ. The CDR3 length is 17 residues. V lost 1 base and J lost 0, with 14 bases in between. The CDR3 loop reads CASSLVRVPTSTDTQYF. CDR3 nucleotides: TGTGCCAGCAGCTTAGTGAGAGTCCCTACTAGCACAGATACGCAGTATTTT.

The chain uses TRBV2 and TRBJ1-5; a possible D gene is TRBD1 (6 bases). Trimming removed 2 bases at V and 0 bases at J, with 11 bases between. The CDR3 spans 16 residues. From germline, CDR1 is SNHLY and CDR2 FYNNEI. The DNA for the CDR3 is TGTGCCAGCAGTGAACGGGGGGCTTATAGCAATCAGCCCCAGCATTTT. It translates to CASSERGAYSNQPQHF.

The chain recombines TRBV9 with TRBJ2-2, with TRBD2 identical over 11 bases. Germline-derived CDR1 and CDR2 are SGDLS and YYNGEE. Germline trimming cut 4 bases from V and 0 bases from J; bases unmatched to any gene: 17. This CDR3 spans 21 amino acids. CDR3 bases: TGTGCCAGCAGCCCCCAATTAAAAGGGCTAGCGGGAGGCTCGAACACCGGGGAGCTGTTTTTT. This translates into CASSPQLKGLAGGSNTGELFF.

V gene TRBV28 combines with J gene TRBJ1-5; maybe TRBD1 (6 bases). In germline, CDR1 is MDHEN, CDR2 SYDVKM. This CDR3 has 13 residues. The V gene lost 8 bases and the J gene lost 10 bases, with 18 bases spanning the gap. The CDR3, as DNA: TGTGCCAGCCGCCGCAGGGGAAAGGGACCCCAGCATTTT. It is translated as CASRRRGKGPQHF.

The chain couples TRBV28 to TRBJ1-2, with D maybe TRBD1 (6 bases). Germline V lookup: CDR1 MDHEN, CDR2 SYDVKM. V was pared by 6 bases and J by 2 bases, with 19 bases between. CDR3 size: 16 residues. The CDR3: CASSRERTADNYGYTF. In nucleotides, the CDR3 is TGTGCCAGCAGCCGCGAAAGGACAGCGGACAACTATGGCTACACCTTC.

This rearrangement joins TRBV27 to TRBJ1-1, with D possibly matching TRBD1 (6 bases). This CDR3 comprises 14 residues. CDR1 and CDR2 (germline): MNHEY, SMNVEV (reference sequence). Trimming shortened V by 6 bases and J by 0 bases, and 11 bases separated the two germline ends. This CDR3 is CASSRQDMNTEAFF. CDR3 nucleotides: TGTGCCAGCAGCCGACAGGACATGAACACTGAAGCTTTCTTT.

This clone has more than one count but fewer than ten. This rearrangement joins TRBV2 to TRBJ1-5; D not resolved. The CDR3 spans 13 residues. V was trimmed by 3 bases and J by 5 bases, leaving 8 bases between them. From germline, CDR1 is SNHLY and CDR2 FYNNEI. DNA of the CDR3: TGTGCCAGCAGTGAGTCCCACTATCAGCCCCAGCATTTT. Amino acids: CASSESHYQPQHF.

This clone was counted a few times. V usage is TRBV28 and J usage is TRBJ1-5; possible D gene TRBD1, 5 bases. CDR1 is MDHEN, CDR2 SYDVKM, per germline. This CDR3 spans 12 amino acids. Trimming took off 5 bases at V and 6 bases at J, with 8 bases between the two ends. The CDR3 sequence: CASSTQGQPQHF. The CDR3 DNA follows: TGTGCCAGCAGTACTCAGGGTCAGCCCCAGCATTTT.

This clone appeared a single time. The chain has TRBV7-4 and TRBJ2-7; D ambiguous. The CDR3 has 18 amino acids. V dropped 2 bases and J dropped 6 bases, with 26 bases sitting between them. Germline assignment: CDR1 SGHVT and CDR2 SQSDAQ. The CDR3 bases are TGTGCCAGCAGCTTATTGTCCTGCGACACCCTACCCCGGTCCGAGCAGTACTTC. This encodes CASSLLSCDTLPRSEQYF.